A selection of T cell receptor beta chains follows, all from one sample in a study of T-cell reconstitution after alpha-beta-depleted transplantation in children. TCRdb reanalysed the PCR reads using MiXCR and keeps one entry per CDR3 protein. The data hold around 130,000 distinct CDR3 sequences, with about 9.9% observed a single time. Sequenced here: PBMCs, mostly from graft donor cells, sampled 180 days after TCRalphabeta/CD19-depleted stem cell transplant. The receptors come from a girl under three years old who had a stem cell transplant for combined immunodeficiency, so the T cells may come from the graft donor. CDR3s leave out the opening cysteine and the closing phenylalanine or tryptophan. Rows may omit the clone size; those that give it use once, few, many or a size class.

abundance | v_gene | CDR3aa
- | TRBV18 | ASSPRGLYEQY
- | TRBV20-1 | SARTASSYEQY
- | TRBV29-1 | SIHHGRAF
- | TRBV5-1 | ASSSPWGGLVGNEQF
- | TRBV29-1 | SVDLSSRGPGELF
- | TRBV10-3 | AISEWPAELQETQY
few | TRBV20-1 | SARQGGNYGYT
- | TRBV12-3/TRBV12-4 | ASSPRAFSPSYEQY
few | TRBV20-1 | SARRRASSYNEQF
few | TRBV12-3/TRBV12-4 | ASSLQGQGFGELF
- | TRBV6-2/TRBV6-3 | ASRPRTSGTYNEQF
- | TRBV27 | ASSLLRDQPQH
- | TRBV20-1 | SARQPNNEQF
- | TRBV7-2 | ASSATRGSTGELF
many | TRBV6-2/TRBV6-3 | ASRRIAKNIQY
- | TRBV7-9 | ASSLYKEGTQF
few | TRBV20-1 | SARDFSGGRNEQF
- | TRBV27 | ASSPASGSDTGELF
- | TRBV5-1 | ASSAGQGQY
- | TRBV30 | AWRDIYYEQY
- | TRBV29-1 | SVSLAGGPNTQY
- | TRBV29-1 | SAPPGTGELF
few | TRBV16 | ASSHPFKVNYGYT
many | TRBV29-1 | SVDTEGYT
few | TRBV12-3/TRBV12-4 | ASSSPPGANVLT
few | TRBV20-1 | SARGRGTQY
few | TRBV28 | ASSLSPGPSTQPQH
- | TRBV5-1 | ASSLVGQSRYT
many | TRBV6-2/TRBV6-3 | ASSSQNNQPQH
- | TRBV19 | ASSRKTGWTDTQY
few | TRBV28 | ASSRDRNQPQH
few | TRBV27 | ASSPTGAHEKLF
many | TRBV7-2 | ASSLSGRTDTQY
few | TRBV29-1 | SVLQGPYNEQF
- | TRBV11-3 | ASSLRLAYNEQF
few | TRBV20-1 | SARGTKREGFTDTQY
many | TRBV20-1 | SARDASGRGETQY
few | TRBV5-5 | ASSLAQGSLYYEQY
- | TRBV3-1 | ASSQDHRGNQPQH
- | TRBV6-2/TRBV6-3 | ASSDRGRVNQPQH
- | TRBV29-1 | SVGRIVDTQY
- | TRBV20-1 | SAAVGQTQY
- | TRBV5-6 | ASSSDVMSTGANQPQH
- | TRBV29-1 | SVRPRPDRAYEQY
- | TRBV30 | ASHGSTDTQY
- | TRBV28 | ASIMRPGVAEAF
few | TRBV12-3/TRBV12-4 | ASSREVPYNSPLH
few | TRBV12-3/TRBV12-4 | ASSLRRSSYNEQF
- | TRBV12-3/TRBV12-4 | ASRGSTYEQY
few | TRBV19 | ASSLRGTETTYEQY
many | TRBV29-1 | SAFNLLFGETQY